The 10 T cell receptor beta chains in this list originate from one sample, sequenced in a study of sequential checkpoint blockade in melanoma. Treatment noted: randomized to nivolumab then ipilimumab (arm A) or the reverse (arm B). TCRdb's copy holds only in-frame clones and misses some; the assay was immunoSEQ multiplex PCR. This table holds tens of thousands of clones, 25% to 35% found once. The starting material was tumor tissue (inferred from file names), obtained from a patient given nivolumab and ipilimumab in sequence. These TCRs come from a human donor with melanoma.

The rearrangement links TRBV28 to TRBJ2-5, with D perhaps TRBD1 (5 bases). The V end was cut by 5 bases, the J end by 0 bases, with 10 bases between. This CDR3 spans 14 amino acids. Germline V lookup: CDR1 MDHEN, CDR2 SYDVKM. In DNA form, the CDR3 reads TGTGCCAGCAGTCCTCGGACATACCAAGAGACCCAGTACTTC. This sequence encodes CASSPRTYQETQYF.

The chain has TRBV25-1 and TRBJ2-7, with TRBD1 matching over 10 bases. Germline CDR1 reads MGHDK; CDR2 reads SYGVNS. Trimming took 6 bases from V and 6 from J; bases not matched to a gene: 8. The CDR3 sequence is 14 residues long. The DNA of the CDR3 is TGTGCCAGCAGGCGGACAGGGGGAGCGTTCGAGCAGTACTTC. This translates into CASRRTGGAFEQYF.

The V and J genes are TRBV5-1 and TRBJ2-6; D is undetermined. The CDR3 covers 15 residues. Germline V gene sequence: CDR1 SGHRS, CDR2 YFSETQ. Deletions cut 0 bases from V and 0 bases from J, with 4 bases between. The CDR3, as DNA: TGCGCCAGCAGCTTGGCCAACTCTGGGGCCAACGTCCTGACTTTC. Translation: CASSLANSGANVLTF.

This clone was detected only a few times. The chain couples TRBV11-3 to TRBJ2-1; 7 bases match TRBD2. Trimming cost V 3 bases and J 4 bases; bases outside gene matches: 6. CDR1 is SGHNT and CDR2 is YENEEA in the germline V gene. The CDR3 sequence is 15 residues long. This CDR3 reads CASSFLAVAYNEQFF. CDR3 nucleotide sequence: TGTGCCAGCAGCTTCCTAGCGGTCGCGTACAATGAGCAGTTCTTC.

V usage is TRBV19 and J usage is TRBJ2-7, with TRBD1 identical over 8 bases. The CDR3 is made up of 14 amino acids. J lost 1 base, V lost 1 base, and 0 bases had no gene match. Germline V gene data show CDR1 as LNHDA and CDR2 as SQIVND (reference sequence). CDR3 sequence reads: CASSIGQGSYEQYF. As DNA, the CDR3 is TGTGCCAGTAGTATAGGACAGGGGTCCTACGAGCAGTACTTC.

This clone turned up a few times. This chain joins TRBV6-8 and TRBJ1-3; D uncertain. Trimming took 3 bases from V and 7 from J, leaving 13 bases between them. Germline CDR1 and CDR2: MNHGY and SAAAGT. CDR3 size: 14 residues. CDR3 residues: CASSYSTAGNTIYF. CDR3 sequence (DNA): TGTGCCAGCAGTTATTCGACTGCCGGTAACACCATATATTTT.

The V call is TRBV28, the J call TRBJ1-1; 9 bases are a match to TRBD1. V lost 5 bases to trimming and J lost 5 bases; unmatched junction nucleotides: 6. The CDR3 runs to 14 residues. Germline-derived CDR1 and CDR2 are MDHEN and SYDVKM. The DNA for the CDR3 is TGTGCCAGCAGTAGGGGACAGGGTTGGACTGAAGCTTTCTTT. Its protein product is CASSRGQGWTEAFF.

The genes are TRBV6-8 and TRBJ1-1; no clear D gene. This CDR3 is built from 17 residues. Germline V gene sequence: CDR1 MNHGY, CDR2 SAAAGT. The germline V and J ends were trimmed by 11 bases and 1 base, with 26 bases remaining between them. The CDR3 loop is CACYAGRTLSRNTEAFF. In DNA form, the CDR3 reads TGTGCCTGCTACGCGGGCAGGACTTTGAGTCGGAACACTGAAGCTTTCTTT.

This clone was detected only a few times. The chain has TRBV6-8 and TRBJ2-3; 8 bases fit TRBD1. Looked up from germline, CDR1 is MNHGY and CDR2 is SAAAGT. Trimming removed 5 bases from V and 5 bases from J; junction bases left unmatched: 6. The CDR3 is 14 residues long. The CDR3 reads CASSDRDRGDTQYF. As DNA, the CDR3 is TGTGCCAGCAGTGACCGAGACAGGGGAGATACGCAGTATTTT.

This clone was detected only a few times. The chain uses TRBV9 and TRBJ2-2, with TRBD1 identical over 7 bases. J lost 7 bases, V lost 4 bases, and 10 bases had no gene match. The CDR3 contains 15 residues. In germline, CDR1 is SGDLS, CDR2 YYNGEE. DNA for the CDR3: TGTGCCAGCAGCCCACCAAGGGGGCCAAACGGGGAGCTGTTTTTT. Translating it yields CASSPPRGPNGELFF.